A selection of T cell receptor beta chains follows, all from one sample in a study of OX40 agonist ivuxolimab in advanced cancers. Clones were sequenced by immunoSEQ multiplex PCR, and TCRdb holds only the in-frame ones, with some missing. The sample has under 95,000 clones, about 89% seen once. The sample in question was CD4+ or CD8+ T cells sorted from blood, obtained in a trial of the OX40 agonist ivuxolimab. The receptor source for this set is an adult with an advanced solid tumor such as melanoma, head and neck, liver or kidney cancer. Each CDR3 is given with its conserved first and last residue. The D gene is left open where the match is weak. Part of the rows lack a size; the others show once, few, many or a class for expanded clones.

- | TRBJ2-4 | TRBV28 | - | TGTGCCAGCAGTTTACCCGGGACTGTAAACATTCAGTACTTC | CASSLPGTVNIQYF
TRBD1 | TRBJ1-1 | TRBV9 | - | TGTGCCAGCAGCGTAGGGAGGACAGGGGCGGGGGCTTTCTTT | CASSVGRTGAGAFF
- | TRBJ1-3 | TRBV9 | - | TGTGCCAGCAGCGAATCACAGGGCCACTCTGGAAACACCATATATTTT | CASSESQGHSGNTIYF
- | TRBJ1-1 | TRBV4-1 | - | TGCGCCAGCAGCCAAGTATCTGTCGACAGGAACACTGAAGCTTTCTTT | CASSQVSVDRNTEAFF
TRBD2 | TRBJ2-3 | TRBV27 | - | TGTGCCAGCAGTCTCATACTAGCGGGAGTATTCGCAGATACGCAGTATTTT | CASSLILAGVFADTQYF
- | TRBJ1-1 | TRBV28 | - | TGTGCCAGCAGACTGGCCGGCGGGGGTGCCACTGAAGCTTTCTTT | CASRLAGGGATEAFF
TRBD2 | TRBJ2-1 | TRBV5-4 | - | TGTGCCAGCAGCTTGGCTAGCGGGAGCTACAATGAGCAGTTCTTC | CASSLASGSYNEQFF
TRBD2 | TRBJ2-5 | TRBV9 | - | TGTGCCAGCAGCGTAGTGGGAGCGGGAGGGGGAGAGACCCAGTACTTC | CASSVVGAGGGETQYF
- | TRBJ1-2 | TRBV7-6 | once | TGTGCCAGCAGCTTAGACAAGAACTATGGCTACACCTTC | CASSLDKNYGYTF
TRBD2 | TRBJ2-3 | TRBV27 | - | TGTGCCAGCAGTTCCCGGGGGGGCCTTACAGATACGCAGTATTTT | CASSSRGGLTDTQYF
- | TRBJ1-2 | TRBV2 | once | TGTGCCAGCAGTCTGTACACGGATGGCTACACCTTC | CASSLYTDGYTF
TRBD1 | TRBJ1-5 | TRBV28 | - | TGTGCCAGCAGTTTCCGGGACAGGGGGCATCAGCCCCAGCATTTT | CASSFRDRGHQPQHF
TRBD2 | TRBJ2-7 | TRBV19 | - | TGTGCCAGTAGTATAGATCTGAGGGGGGGCGAGGCTAGCGGGAGAACCTTCTCCTACGAGCAGTACTTC | CASSIDLRGGEASGRTFSYEQYF
TRBD2 | TRBJ2-7 | TRBV7-8 | - | TGTGCCAGCAGCTTACAAATCTCCGGGACTAGCGGGAGTCCCTACGAGCAGTACTTC | CASSLQISGTSGSPYEQYF
TRBD1 | TRBJ1-2 | TRBV10-2 | - | TGCGCCAGCAGCATGACTGGGACAGGGACATATGGCTACACCTTC | CASSMTGTGTYGYTF
TRBD1 | TRBJ1-2 | TRBV30 | - | TGTGCCTGGAGAGGGTACAGGGGGTATATCGATGGCTACACCTTC | CAWRGYRGYIDGYTF
- | TRBJ1-5 | TRBV6-6 | - | TGTGCCAGCAGTTTGACAGCTTATAGCAATCAGCCCCAACATTTT | CASSLTAYSNQPQHF
- | TRBJ2-5 | TRBV5-1 | - | TGCGCCAGCAGCCCTGGAGAAGGACCCTTCGAGACCCAGTACTTC | CASSPGEGPFETQYF
TRBD1 | TRBJ1-1 | TRBV18 | - | TGTGCCAGCTCACAGTCCCAGGGGGCTGGGAACACTGAAGCTTTCTTT | CASSQSQGAGNTEAFF
- | TRBJ2-4 | TRBV27 | - | TGTGCCAGCAGTTTGCATGATAAAAACATTCAGTACTTC | CASSLHDKNIQYF
- | TRBJ1-5 | TRBV7-8 | - | TGTGCCAGCAGCTTAGCGGGCGGGCGGCAGCCCCAGCATTTT | CASSLAGGRQPQHF
- | TRBJ2-4 | TRBV15 | - | TGTGCCACCAGCAGAGGGGGTCTAGCCAAAAACATTCAGTACTTC | CATSRGGLAKNIQYF
- | TRBJ2-5 | TRBV29-1 | - | TGCAGCGTTGATAGACGGGACTTCCAAGAGACCCAGTACTTC | CSVDRRDFQETQYF
TRBD2 | TRBJ2-7 | TRBV27 | once | TGTGCCAGCAGAACCGCCCCAGCTAGCGGGGACGAGCAGTACTTC | CASRTAPASGDEQYF
- | TRBJ1-2 | TRBV30 | - | TGTGCCTGGAGCAGTTTGGTGGAGGGCTACACCTTC | CAWSSLVEGYTF
- | TRBJ2-7 | TRBV27 | - | TGTGCCAGTCGGCTAACCCAAGATTACGAGCAGTACTTC | CASRLTQDYEQYF
TRBD2 | TRBJ2-1 | TRBV2 | - | TGTGCCAGCAGCGGGACTAGCGGGAGGGCCAGTGAGCAGTTCTTC | CASSGTSGRASEQFF
TRBD2 | TRBJ2-1 | TRBV6-5 | - | TGTGCCAGCAGTTACTCGGCTCTAGCGGCCTACAATGAGCAGTTCTTC | CASSYSALAAYNEQFF
TRBD2 | TRBJ2-5 | TRBV27 | - | TGTGCCAGCAGTTTACGGGAGGGCCGAAGGGAGACCCAGTACTTC | CASSLREGRRETQYF
- | TRBJ2-7 | TRBV25-1 | - | TGTGCCAGCAGCTTCTCCTACGAGCAGTACTTC | CASSFSYEQYF
TRBD1 | TRBJ1-1 | TRBV4-1 | - | TGCGCCAGCAGCCAAGATCCCCGCCAGGGGGCGAGGACTGAAGCTTTCTTT | CASSQDPRQGARTEAFF
- | TRBJ1-3 | TRBV18 | few | TGTGCCAGCTCACTCGAACAGGGTGATGCTGGAAACACCATATATTTT | CASSLEQGDAGNTIYF
- | TRBJ2-2 | TRBV5-4 | - | TGTGCCAGCAGCTTGGTTCCAGGTCGTGGGTTTGTCACCGGGGAGCTGTTTTTT | CASSLVPGRGFVTGELFF
- | TRBJ2-2 | TRBV11-3 | - | TGTGCCAGCAGCTTAGATCAATGGTGGGGGAACACCGGGGAGCTGTTTTTT | CASSLDQWWGNTGELFF
TRBD2 | TRBJ2-1 | TRBV5-1 | - | TGCGCCAGCAGCTTGGCCGGGACTAGCGGAGGGAATGAGCAGTTCTTC | CASSLAGTSGGNEQFF
- | TRBJ2-3 | TRBV7-8 | - | TGTGCCAGCAGCGGTGGCCGCGCGGGGAGGGGGCGCGGAGATACGCAGTATTTT | CASSGGRAGRGRGDTQYF
- | TRBJ1-4 | TRBV6-1 | - | TGTGCCAGCAGTGAAAGTTTCGGGACCGGTTACGCCGAGGATGAAAAACTGTTTTTT | CASSESFGTGYAEDEKLFF
- | TRBJ1-1 | TRBV6-4 | - | TGTGCCAGCAGTGACTCGGACAACACTGAAGCTTTCTTT | CASSDSDNTEAFF
TRBD2 | TRBJ2-3 | TRBV6-4 | few | TGTGCCAGCAGTGACTCTAGCGGGAGGGCAGATACGCAGTATTTT | CASSDSSGRADTQYF
- | TRBJ1-5 | TRBV28 | - | TGTGCCAGCAGTTGGGCAGGAAATAGCAATCAGCCCCAGCATTTT | CASSWAGNSNQPQHF
TRBD2 | TRBJ2-7 | TRBV19 | - | TGTGCCAGTAGTATGGAGCGGGGCCAAGCCTACGAGCAGTACTTC | CASSMERGQAYEQYF
- | TRBJ2-1 | TRBV7-3 | - | TGTGCCAGCAGCTCAAATGGTGGGGGCTACAATGAGCAGTTCTTC | CASSSNGGGYNEQFF
- | TRBJ2-1 | TRBV2 | - | TGTGCCAGCAGTGAGGGGCAGGGTATCGTCAATGAGCAGTTCTTC | CASSEGQGIVNEQFF
- | TRBJ1-2 | TRBV7-2 | - | TGTGCCAGCAGCTTAACGGAGGGATACATCTATGGCTACACCTTC | CASSLTEGYIYGYTF
TRBD1 | TRBJ2-7 | TRBV14 | - | TGTGCCAGCAGCCGGAGAAGGGACAGGGGAACGCTAGGGACATACGAGCAGTACTTC | CASSRRRDRGTLGTYEQYF
- | TRBJ1-5 | TRBV6-5 | - | TGTGCCAGCAGTTACTCGTTTGGGCTTCAGCCCCAGCATTTT | CASSYSFGLQPQHF
- | TRBJ1-1 | TRBV6-4 | - | TGTGCCAGCAGTCACAGGGTGGGCACTGAAGCTTTCTTT | CASSHRVGTEAFF
- | TRBJ2-5 | TRBV27 | - | TGTGCCAGCCGGGGCGGCGGGACCCAGTACTTC | CASRGGGTQYF
- | TRBJ2-3 | TRBV19 | - | TGTGCCAGTTCTAATACAGGGATGGGGATTAGCACAGATACGCAGTATTTT | CASSNTGMGISTDTQYF
TRBD1 | TRBJ1-1 | TRBV6-5 | - | TGTGCCAGCAGTTATCCCGGGACAGGGGACGCTTTCTTT | CASSYPGTGDAFF
- | TRBJ2-7 | TRBV29-1 | - | TGCAGCGTTGTAACAGGGCGAGGGTATTACGAGCAGTACTTC | CSVVTGRGYYEQYF